The rows below give T cell receptor beta chains drawn from one sample of a study of T cell responses to AZD1222 COVID-19 vaccine. Here immunoSEQ multiplex PCR was the method, and the copy in TCRdb shows in-frame clones only, minus some. This table holds more than 95,000 clones, approximately 86% found once. This sample comprised peripheral blood, obtained 28 days after the second AZD1222 dose. The receptors come from an adult who received the AZD1222 COVID-19 vaccine. Both conserved end residues are part of each CDR3. A D gene is named only where the DNA matches it firmly. Clone size is shown for a subset of rows, as once, few, many or a class of expanded clone.

TRBD1 TRBJ1-2 . 15 TRBV5-5 TGTGCCAGCAGCTCGCGGGCTGGGACAGACTATGGCTACACCTTC CASSSRAGTDYGYTF
TRBD2 TRBJ2-3 few 16 TRBV11-2 TGTGCCAGCACCCCGGGGGGGTTTTTCCGCACAGATACGCAGTATTTT CASTPGGFFRTDTQYF
. TRBJ1-4 . 16 TRBV19 TGTGCCAGTAGTATGGGACCGGGACGGATTAATGAAAAACTGTTTTTT CASSMGPGRINEKLFF
TRBD1 TRBJ2-5 . 16 TRBV19 TGTGCCAGTAGTATGTTTCCGGGACAGGGTGGCGAGACCCAGTACTTC CASSMFPGQGGETQYF
TRBD1 TRBJ1-6 . 15 TRBV4-2 TGTGCCAGCAGCCAAGGGCAGGACAGGCTATCACCCCTCCACTTT CASSQGQDRLSPLHF
. TRBJ2-7 . 15 TRBV5-8 TGTGCCAGCAGCAACACAGGGACCTCATCCTACGAGCAGTACTTC CASSNTGTSSYEQYF
. TRBJ2-7 . 12 TRBV27 TGTGCCAGCAGCCAACAGGGCTACGAGCAGTACTTC CASSQQGYEQYF
. TRBJ1-6 . 16 TRBV5-5 TGTGCCAGCAGCTTGGGCGGCAGGGGCAATAATTCACCCCTCCACTTT CASSLGGRGNNSPLHF
. TRBJ1-2 once 13 TRBV5-1 TGCGCCAGCAGCTTGGCGGGGGAGGGTGGCTACACCTTC CASSLAGEGGYTF
. TRBJ1-4 . 14 TRBV6-5 TGTGCCAGCACCACGGGGCAGCGGAGGGAAAAACTGTTTTTT CASTTGQRREKLFF
TRBD2 TRBJ2-1 . 18 TRBV6-1 TGTGCCAGCAGTGAAACCCGGACTAGCGGGGAAAGCTACAATGAGCAGTTCTTC CASSETRTSGESYNEQFF
TRBD1 TRBJ1-2 . 13 TRBV5-4 TGTGCCATGGCGGACAGGCTTAACTATGGCTACACCTTC CAMADRLNYGYTF
. TRBJ1-1 . 14 TRBV3-1/TRBV3-2 TGTGCCAGCAGCCAAGGAATACGGAACACTGAAGCTTTCTTT CASSQGIRNTEAFF
TRBD1 TRBJ1-1 . 15 TRBV12-5 TGTGCTAGTGGTTTGGGGACAGGGCAGAGCACTGAAGCTTTCTTT CASGLGTGQSTEAFF
. TRBJ1-2 . 14 TRBV2 TGTGCCAGCAGTGAGTTTGTCAGCGACTATGGCTACACCTTC CASSEFVSDYGYTF
. TRBJ1-1 . 14 TRBV6-5 TGTGCCAGCAGGACAGGTAACATGAACACTGAAGCTTTCTTT CASRTGNMNTEAFF
. TRBJ1-5 . 18 TRBV7-2 TGTGCCAGCAGCTTAGGTCGGGGCAGCGTTTATAGCAATCAGCCCCAGCATTTT CASSLGRGSVYSNQPQHF
. TRBJ1-5 . 15 TRBV7-2 TGTGCCAGCAGCTTAGTTTCTGCGAGCAATCAGCCCCAGCATTTT CASSLVSASNQPQHF
. TRBJ2-7 . 14 TRBV3-1/TRBV3-2 TGTGCCAGCAGCCCCCCCGGACAGTACTACGAGCAGTACTTC CASSPPGQYYEQYF
. TRBJ1-5 . 14 TRBV28 TGTGCCAGCAGCACAATCTATAGCAATCAGCCCCAGCATTTT CASSTIYSNQPQHF
TRBD1 TRBJ1-2 . 12 TRBV2 TGTGCCACCCTAACAGGGGGCTTTGGCTACACCTTC CATLTGGFGYTF
. TRBJ2-1 . 16 TRBV25-1 TGTGCCAGCAGTGAATACCCGCGGGGCGAGTCCAATGAGCAGTTCTTC CASSEYPRGESNEQFF
TRBD2 TRBJ2-1 . 17 TRBV18 TGTGCCAGCTCACCACCGGGGTGGGAGGGGCCGAACAATGAGCAGTTCTTC CASSPPGWEGPNNEQFF
TRBD1 TRBJ2-7 . 14 TRBV10-1 TGCGCCAGCAGTAAGGACAGGGGTGGCTACGAGCAGTACTTC CASSKDRGGYEQYF
. TRBJ1-3 . 19 TRBV7-9 TGTGCCAGCAGCCAGGGGCCGCGGTTGCTAGGGCCCTCTGGAAACACCATATATTTT CASSQGPRLLGPSGNTIYF
. TRBJ1-2 . 13 TRBV7-2 TGTGCCAGCAGCCCGAGGGAGCAGTATGGCTACACCTTC CASSPREQYGYTF
TRBD2 TRBJ2-1 . 13 TRBV19 TGTGCCAGTAGCTCTAGCGGGGGGTATGAGCAGTTCTTC CASSSSGGYEQFF
. TRBJ2-5 . 14 TRBV5-1 TGCGCCAGCAGCCTGGGCCGGTTACAAGAGACCCAGTACTTC CASSLGRLQETQYF
. TRBJ2-7 . 15 TRBV4-3 TGCGCCAGCAGCCAAGATCACGTGGGCAACTACGAGCAGTACTTC CASSQDHVGNYEQYF
TRBD1 TRBJ2-7 . 14 TRBV18 TGTGCCAGCTCTCAGGACAGGGCAAACTACGAGCAGTACTTC CASSQDRANYEQYF
TRBD1 TRBJ2-7 . 13 TRBV19 TGTGCCAGTGCACCGGGACAGGGTGACGAGCAGTACTTC CASAPGQGDEQYF
. TRBJ1-2 . 16 TRBV23-1 TGCGCCAGCAGTCAAATGACTAACTATCAAAGGGGAGGCTACACCTTC CASSQMTNYQRGGYTF
. TRBJ1-1 few 13 TRBV7-3 TGTGCCAGCAGCCCTGGGGGTAACACTGAAGCTTTCTTT CASSPGGNTEAFF
TRBD1 TRBJ2-7 . 14 TRBV28 TGTGCCAGCAGTTTGGGGCCAGGGGGCTACGAGCAGTACTTC CASSLGPGGYEQYF
. TRBJ1-6 . 14 TRBV7-9 TGTGCCAGCAGCTTAGTATCCGTGGGTTCACCCCTCCACTTT CASSLVSVGSPLHF
TRBD2 TRBJ2-1 . 15 TRBV5-1 TGCGCCAGCAGCTTGGGACTAGCGGGAGGAGCTGAGCAGTTCTTC CASSLGLAGGAEQFF
. TRBJ1-2 . 16 TRBV7-9 TGTGCCAGCAGCTTATTCCTAGGCGGGGGTTTTGGTGGCTACACCTTC CASSLFLGGGFGGYTF
TRBD1 TRBJ1-1 . 17 TRBV5-1 TGCGCCAGCAGGAACCCCGACAGGGGGGTAAGAGGCACTGAAGCTTTCTTT CASRNPDRGVRGTEAFF
TRBD1 TRBJ2-7 . 13 TRBV6-1 TGTGCCAGCAGCAGACAGGGTATCTACGAGCAGTACTTC CASSRQGIYEQYF
TRBD2 TRBJ2-3 . 16 TRBV11-2 TGTGCCAGCAGCTTAGGTCCCGGCGGGGGATCAGATACGCAGTATTTT CASSLGPGGGSDTQYF
TRBD2 TRBJ2-7 . 15 TRBV7-2 TGTGCCAGCAGCGGGACTAGCGGGGGGGGCTACGAGCAGTACTTC CASSGTSGGGYEQYF
TRBD2 TRBJ2-7 . 16 TRBV7-8 TGTGCCAGCAGCTTAGGGCGGGGACTAGCGGGGTTCGAGCAGTACTTC CASSLGRGLAGFEQYF
TRBD2 TRBJ2-7 . 15 TRBV9 TGTGCCAGCAGCGCGGGCCCGGGGGGGAGGTACGAGCAGTACTTC CASSAGPGGRYEQYF
. TRBJ2-7 . 15 TRBV4-1 TGCGCCAGCAGCCAAGAGTCGGGGGTTTCCTACGAGCAGTACTTC CASSQESGVSYEQYF
. TRBJ1-5 . 14 TRBV9 TGTGCCAGCAGCGTAGGCGCGCAGGGTCAGCCCCAGCATTTT CASSVGAQGQPQHF
TRBD1 TRBJ2-2 . 15 TRBV5-1 TGCGCCAGCAGCTTGGGCAGGGGGCGCATCGGGGAGCTGTTTTTT CASSLGRGRIGELFF
. TRBJ1-4 . 12 TRBV6-2/TRBV6-3 TGTGCCAGCAGTTACAGGAATGAAAAACTGTTTTTT CASSYRNEKLFF
TRBD1 TRBJ1-1 . 13 TRBV6-5 TGTGCCAGCAGCTCTCAGGGGGCGGTTGAAGCTTTCTTT CASSSQGAVEAFF
. TRBJ1-6 few 13 TRBV30 TGTGCCTGGAGTCGGGTCGGTGATTCACCCCTCCACTTT CAWSRVGDSPLHF
. TRBJ2-7 . 13 TRBV7-9 TGTGCCAGCAGCGCAACCGTGGGGGGTGGGCAGTACTTC CASSATVGGGQYF
TRBD2 TRBJ2-3 . 17 TRBV7-3 TGTGCCAGCAGCCTGACTAGCGGGGGGCTCTTTGAAGATACGCAGTATTTT CASSLTSGGLFEDTQYF
. TRBJ2-1 . 13 TRBV27 TGTGCCAGCTCCATTTTGGGATACAATGAGCAGTTCTTC CASSILGYNEQFF
. TRBJ1-2 . 14 TRBV28 TGTGCCAGCACTAATGCGGGGCAGAACTATGGCTACACCTTC CASTNAGQNYGYTF
. TRBJ1-4 few 12 TRBV30 TGTGCCTGGAGTGTACAATCCAGCAAACTGTTTTTT CAWSVQSSKLFF
. TRBJ1-4 . 14 TRBV30 TGTGCCTGGTCACAGGGAGCGTATCCTGAAAAACTGTTTTTT CAWSQGAYPEKLFF
. TRBJ1-2 . 15 TRBV4-3 TGCGCCAGCAGCCAAGATTCAACTTCCCCCTATGGCTACACCTTC CASSQDSTSPYGYTF
TRBD1 TRBJ2-7 . 14 TRBV5-1 TGCGCCAGCACAATAGGACAGGGGCCCTACGAGCAGTACTTC CASTIGQGPYEQYF
. TRBJ2-7 . 15 TRBV18 TGTGCCAGCTCACCACCCCACAGGGCTACCTACGAGCAGTACTTC CASSPPHRATYEQYF
. TRBJ1-3 once 12 TRBV5-6 TGTGCCAGCAGCACCAGGGCCCACACCATATATTTT CASSTRAHTIYF